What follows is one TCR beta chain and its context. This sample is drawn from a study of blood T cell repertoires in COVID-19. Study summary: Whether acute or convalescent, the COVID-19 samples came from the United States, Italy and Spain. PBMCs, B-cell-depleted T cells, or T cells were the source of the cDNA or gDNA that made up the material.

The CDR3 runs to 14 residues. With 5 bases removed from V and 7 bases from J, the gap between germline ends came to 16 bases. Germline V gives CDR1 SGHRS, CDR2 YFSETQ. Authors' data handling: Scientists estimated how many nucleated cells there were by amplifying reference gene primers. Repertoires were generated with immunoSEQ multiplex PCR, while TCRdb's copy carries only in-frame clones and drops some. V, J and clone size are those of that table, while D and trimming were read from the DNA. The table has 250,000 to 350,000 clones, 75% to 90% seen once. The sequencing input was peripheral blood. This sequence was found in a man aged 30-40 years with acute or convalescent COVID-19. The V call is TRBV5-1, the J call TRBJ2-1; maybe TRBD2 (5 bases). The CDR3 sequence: CASSREGQLNEQFF. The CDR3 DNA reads TGCGCCAGCAGTAGAGAGGGCCAACTAAATGAGCAGTTCTTC.